Described below is a single TCR beta chain sequence and its context. CDR1 MNHGY and CDR2 SAAAGT come from the germline V gene. The CDR3 length is 16 residues. V was pared by 5 bases and J by 2 bases, with 19 bases between. This entry comes from a study of blood T cell repertoires in COVID-19. Authors' data handling: Using reference gene primer amplification, nucleated cell counts were estimated. Produced via immunoSEQ multiplex PCR; TCRdb's table is partial and in-frame only. The V and J calls and clone size come from that table; D and trimming were worked out from the DNA. The data contain a few hundred thousand clones, over 80% of them singletons.

This sequence was found in a woman aged 40 to 49 who had recovered from COVID-19. The chain carries TRBV6-8 and TRBJ2-7; D is unclear. Material for sequencing was peripheral blood. CDR3 DNA: TGTGCCAGCAGTAGGATGAGTTGGTCGGGTACCTACGAGCAGTACTTC. Residues: CASSRMSWSGTYEQYF.